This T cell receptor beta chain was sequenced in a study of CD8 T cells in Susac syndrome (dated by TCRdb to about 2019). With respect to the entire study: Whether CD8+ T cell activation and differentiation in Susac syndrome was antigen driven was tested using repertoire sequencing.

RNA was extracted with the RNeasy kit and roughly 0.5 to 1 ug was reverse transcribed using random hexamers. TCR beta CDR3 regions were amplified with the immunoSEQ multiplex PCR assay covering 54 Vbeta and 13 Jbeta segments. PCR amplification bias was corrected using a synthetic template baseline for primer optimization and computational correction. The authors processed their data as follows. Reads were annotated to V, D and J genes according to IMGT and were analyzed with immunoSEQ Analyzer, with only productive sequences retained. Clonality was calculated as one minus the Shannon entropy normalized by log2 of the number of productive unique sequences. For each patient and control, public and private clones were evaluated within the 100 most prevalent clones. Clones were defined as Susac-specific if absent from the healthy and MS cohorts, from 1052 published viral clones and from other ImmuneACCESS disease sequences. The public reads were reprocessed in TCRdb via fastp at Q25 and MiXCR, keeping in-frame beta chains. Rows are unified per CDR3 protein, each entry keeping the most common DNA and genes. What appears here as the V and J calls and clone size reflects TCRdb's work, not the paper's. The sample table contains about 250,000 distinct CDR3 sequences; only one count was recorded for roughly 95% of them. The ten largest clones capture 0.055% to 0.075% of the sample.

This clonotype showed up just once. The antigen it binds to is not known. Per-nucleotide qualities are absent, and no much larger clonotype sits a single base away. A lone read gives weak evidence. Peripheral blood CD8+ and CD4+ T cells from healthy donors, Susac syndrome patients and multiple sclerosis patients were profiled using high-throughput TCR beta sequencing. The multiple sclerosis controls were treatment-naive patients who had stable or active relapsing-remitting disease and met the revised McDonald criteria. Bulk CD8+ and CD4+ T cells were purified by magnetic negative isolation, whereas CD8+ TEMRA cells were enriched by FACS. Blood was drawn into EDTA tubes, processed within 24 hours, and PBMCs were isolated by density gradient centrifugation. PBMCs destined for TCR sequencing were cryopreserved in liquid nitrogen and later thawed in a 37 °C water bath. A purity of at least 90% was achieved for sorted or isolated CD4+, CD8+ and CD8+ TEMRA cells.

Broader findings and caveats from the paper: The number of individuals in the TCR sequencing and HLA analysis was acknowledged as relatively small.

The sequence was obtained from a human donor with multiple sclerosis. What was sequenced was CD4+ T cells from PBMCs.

The bases read TGTGCCAGCACCCGGGGGACAGGGGGAAATGAGCAGTTCTTC. Its amino acids are CASTRGTGGNEQFF. The V and J genes are TRBV6-5 and TRBJ2-1; 11 middle bases align to TRBD1. The CDR3 sequence holds 14 residues, the cysteine and phenylalanine included. The sequence is cut down to CDR3 DNA, 42 bases in frame from base 1. CDR1 and CDR2 were assigned from the germline V gene as MNHEY and SVGAGI. After removal of 7 bases from V and 7 bases from J, the junction retains 6 bases not matched to a gene.